The rows below give T cell receptor beta chains drawn from one sample of a study of blood T cell repertoires in COVID-19. The table came from immunoSEQ multiplex PCR; TCRdb's copy has only in-frame clones and leaves some out. The data hold about 16,000 clones, with 70% to 90% observed a single time. The specimen sequenced was peripheral blood. These receptors were obtained from a man aged 55 to 70 with acute or convalescent COVID-19. The CDR3 runs from the conserved cysteine through the conserved F or W.

CASSPVLPGLAGWEQFF	TRBV6-6	17
CASSLEQGTREQYF	TRBV7-6	14
CASSWDRGIGYTF	TRBV5-8	13
CAWRRVVLSSNSPLHF	TRBV30	16
CSVSQGGETQYF	TRBV29-1	12
CASSHSANPYNEQFF	TRBV25-1	15
CASSLRGGGNQPQHF	TRBV5-5	15
CAWRRSQVNEKLFF	TRBV30	14
CASSLPPGETQYF	TRBV7-9	13
CASSAVGLADNEQFF	TRBV25-1	15
CASSQVYQLGQEARAQYF	TRBV3-1/TRBV3-2	18
CASSLGDGYNEQFF	TRBV11-2	14